This entry features one TCR beta chain sequence. The antigen it binds to is not known. Base qualities are missing; no much larger clone stands one base away. Clipping removes 2 bases from V and 5 bases from J, with 5 as the unmatched junction base count. CDR1 and CDR2, looked up from the germline V gene, are LGHNA and YSLEER. From the cysteine up to the phenylalanine, the CDR3 has a length of 15 residues. Only CDR3 DNA is held: 45 bases, read in frame from base 1. In total, approximately 690 healthy bone marrow donors made up the cohort. All cohort members were sampled while nominally healthy, although unrecorded immune exposures were likely present. The donor was CMV seronegative and was included in the group of 352 seronegative cohort members. A peripheral blood sample was collected from each donor, and TCR beta sequencing was performed on peripheral blood mononuclear cells. The Qiagen DNeasy Blood Extraction Kit was used to extract genomic DNA from the blood cell samples.

These data come from a study of cytomegalovirus exposure and HLA in healthy donors (dated by TCRdb to 2017 to 2019). Looking at the study overall: An earlier analysis of roughly 570 of the donors reported approximately 260 Gb of sequence data and 95 million to 140 million unique TCR beta sequences obtained from about 180 million T cells. An early release that covered some 640 HLA-typed donors contained around 300 gigabases of sequencing data and 80 million or so unique TCR sequences. Of the 300 to 500 genotyped donors, more than 75% were placed in the genetic ancestry cluster associated with self-reported Caucasian donors. The study aimed to test whether signatures of past pathogen exposure could be identified by cataloging public T cell receptors. The study used immunosequencing to profile the T cell repertoires of approximately 690 subjects and linked those repertoires to cytomegalovirus serostatus. Along with the roughly 670-subject first cohort, a separate validation cohort of 120 different subjects was used. High-throughput TCR immunosequencing, statistical association of individual TCRs with disease status, and machine learning were combined to predict cytomegalovirus infection status. To study patterns of TCR occurrence, a later analysis re-analyzed previously published TCR beta repertoires from 500 to 850 donors and added high-resolution HLA genotyping. In the later analysis, no new phenotypic data were used to find candidate immune exposures; instead, reliance was placed on TCR beta sequences and their occurrence across donors. An earlier analysis of fewer than 700 of the donors applied high-throughput TCR beta sequencing to assess whether each TCR beta V gene segment acted as functional or pseudogenic. Donor age, sex, ethnicity and CMV serostatus were compiled alongside the repertoire data. In a later genetic analysis, genome-wide SNP genotypes for about three fifths of the 666 donors were used, and that subset was treated as a discovery cohort. All discovery cohort repertoires had been generated using a single sequencing platform. HLA typing covered class I and class II loci at four-digit resolution. Typing coverage differed by locus: A, B, C, DRB1 and DQB1 were typed in about 620-630 donors, DQA1 in 500 to 550, DPA1 in some 610, and DPB1 in 400 to 480. Because of strong linkage in the cohort, a handful of DR-DQ haplotypes were treated as single units for association and clustering. Among a few hundred genotyped donors of the cohort, an average of about 240,000 unique TCR beta nucleotide sequences were sequenced per donor, roughly a sixth of them non-productive.

The library was prepared using the immunoSEQ multiplex PCR assay. A mixture of 60 forward primers for TCR Vbeta segments and 13 reverse primers for TCR Jbeta segments was used in the multiplex PCR. The CDR3 region of rearranged TCR beta genes was amplified from genomic DNA with a multiplex PCR assay. The amplified TCR beta libraries were sequenced on the Illumina HiSeq System as 87-base-pair reads. For the original study's pipeline: A later analysis tallied 80 million to 95 million unique TCR beta chains across the 666 repertoires, and approximately 9.9 million of those chains were shared by two or more donors. To remove PCR and sequencing errors, raw reads were error-corrected and collapsed into unique sequences using a nearest-neighbor algorithm that merged closely related sequences. Alignment of CDR3 sequences to IMGT reference sequences was used to assign V, D and J gene segments. For a sequence to be retained, at least a six-nucleotide match to both a V gene segment and a J gene segment was required. Rearrangements were classified as productive when the CDR3 lacked stop codons and remained in frame with V and J, and all other rearrangements were classified as non-productive. CDR3 was defined according to IMGT convention as the region running from the second conserved V-encoded cysteine to the conserved J-encoded phenylalanine. In an earlier analysis of 500 to 650 of the donors, sequences lacking an unambiguous match to a single V gene segment were excluded. In an earlier analysis of roughly 500 of the donors, V segments were called functional above 56.7% productive rearrangements and were called segregating when the between-donor standard deviation exceeded 5%. A statistical classification framework was developed to diagnose cytomegalovirus status using the catalog of TCR beta chain sequences. A later analysis assigned V and J genes by comparing TCR nucleotide sequences with IMGT/GENE-DB human TR gene sequences. In a later analysis, CDR3 sequences and most-parsimonious VDJ recombination scenarios were assigned using the TCRdist pipeline. In a later analysis, each TCR beta chain was defined by its CDR3 amino acid sequence together with its V-gene family, and reads without a unique V-gene family were excluded. In a later analysis, 450 to 600 highly shared, low-generation-probability nucleotide sequences were removed to address suspected cross-contamination and a sequencing artifact. A later analysis calculated a clonal expansion index for each public chain from normalized within-repertoire ranks of inferred template counts. A later analysis computed generation probabilities with a VDJ recombination model fitted to out-of-frame rearrangements, and checked the results against IGoR. A later analysis scored TCR-TCR, TCR-HLA and TCR-CMV co-occurrence with hypergeometric tests, applying a repertoire-size bias correction to TCR pairs. In a later analysis, false discovery rates were estimated by permuting HLA or CMV assignments 20 times. In a later analysis, co-occurring TCRs were grouped with DBSCAN, and TCRdist sequence similarity was added when clustering was performed within HLA-allele-positive subsets. Repertoires with fewer than 30,000 or more than 120,000 public chains, plus five repertoires with anomalous nucleotide sharing, were excluded from co-occurrence clustering. What TCRdb holds here is the immuneACCESS table cut down to in-frame rearrangements. Part of the clones is not present; checked against another copy, under half of the missing clones reflect an unresolved V gene, and the others are unexplained. The V and J calls and the clone size are those of that table, but D and trimming were determined from the DNA. For this sample there are roughly 76,000 clones; around 79% appear just once. The top ten clones comprise about 2.3% of the sample.

Points the paper makes about the study in general: Some 15 rarely observed V segments, including chromosome 9 orphons, were excluded from the earlier analysis of about 500 of the donors because counts were too low. Sequencing depth was assumed to be roughly uniform across donors in the presence/absence analyses, though that assumption may not hold. Assigning TCR associations to individual alleles was difficult when HLA alleles, especially DR and DQ, strongly co-occurred. CMV serostatus was the only immune exposure information available for the cohort. A cluster of highly shared sequence variants was judged likely to be a technical artifact of the sequencing pipeline. In a later analysis, HLA-associated TCR beta chains were found to be more clonally expanded and to have lower generation probabilities than equally common non-associated chains. In this cohort, only TCR beta chains were sequenced, and detectable features were limited by the absence of alpha or paired-chain data. The study listed 150 to 200 TCR beta chains as associated with cytomegalovirus. It was suggested by the authors that the approach could potentially be generalized to other disease states and immunological phenotypes. An earlier analysis of 587 of the donors showed that most TCR beta V segments appeared in productive rearrangements either about 87% or about 30% of the time, which broadly matched IMGT annotations. A later genetic analysis reported fewer N-insertions in productive TCRs among donors in an Asian-associated ancestry cluster than the approximately 700-donor mean. According to a later analysis, parvovirus B19, influenza, CMV and Epstein-Barr virus appeared linked to several top co-occurrence clusters. Some IMGT-functional V segments, including TRBV6-2 and TRBV6-3, could not be distinguished by the 87-base-pair reads and were therefore excluded. A further reported finding was that TCR beta sequences accurately predicted the HLA-A and HLA-B alleles for most subjects in the first cohort. A later analysis found that most CMV-associated TCR beta chains appeared HLA-restricted, with HLA associations seemingly driven largely by CMV exposure. In a later analysis, TCR association rates were found to vary across HLA loci, with the most associated TCRs seen for DRB1 alleles and the fewest for HLA-C alleles. A few of the identified cytomegalovirus-associated TCR beta chains were confirmed in vitro to be specific for cytomegalovirus antigens. In a later genetic analysis, a missense DCLRE1C variant was associated with V-gene and J-gene trimming of TCR beta chains, and the association was replicated in an independent cohort. Linkage disequilibrium might explain the correlated functional status among segregating V segments, but an unknown experimental factor could not be excluded. The classifier was reported to diagnose cytomegalovirus status with high specificity and sensitivity in both the original cohort and the validation cohort. At a false discovery rate of 0.05, a later analysis linked some 18,000 TCR beta sequences to specific HLA alleles. While some public TCRs were present in many individuals, most TCR sequences turned up only very rarely across donors. Because HLA typing was unavailable for some donors at each locus, only the typed subset was used in association tests.

Sequenced material: PBMCs. Here the chain combines TRBV4-3 and TRBJ2-1; TRBD1 agrees with 8 junctional bases. The sequence was obtained from a man aged 25-40 years in good health and CMV-seronegative. CDR3 region: CASSQRDRLDNEQFF. The DNA is as follows: TGCGCCAGCAGCCAAAGGGACAGGCTCGACAATGAGCAGTTCTTC.